One and the same sample provided the 28 T cell receptor beta chains below, sequenced in a study of blood T cell repertoires in COVID-19. Profiling relied on immunoSEQ multiplex PCR, and the TCRdb table lists in-frame clones only, not all of them. The sample consists of about 160,000 clones, 80% to 85% of them appearing once. Sequencing used PBMCs or T cells enriched from blood (not recorded which). The origin of the receptors is a woman aged 50 to 65 who had recovered from COVID-19.

The chain couples TRBV6-2 or TRBV6-3 to TRBJ1-1, with 7 bases matching TRBD1. The V segment lost 0 bases and the J segment 3 bases; nucleotides outside the gene matches: 7. From germline, CDR1 is MNHEY and CDR2 SVGEGT. This CDR3 comprises 16 residues. CDR3 nucleotide sequence: TGTGCCAGCAGTTACTCGGGACAGAGAGAAGACACTGAAGCTTTCTTT. Translating it yields CASSYSGQREDTEAFF.

V and J are TRBV2 and TRBJ2-2; 11 bases align to TRBD2. Germline V lookup: CDR1 SNHLY, CDR2 FYNNEI. The CDR3 consists of 16 residues. The V segment lost 7 bases and the J segment 4 bases; nucleotides outside the gene matches: 8. CDR3 bases: TGTGCCAGCAAAACTAGCGGGGGAGCCCTCACCGGGGAGCTGTTTTTT. This gives the protein CASKTSGGALTGELFF.

This clone was seen only once. This chain connects TRBV5-8 to TRBJ2-3; perhaps TRBD2 as D (6 bases). Germline V gene data show CDR1 as SGHTS and CDR2 as YDEGEE. This CDR3 has 15 residues. The ends were cut back, 2 bases at V and 1 base at J, with 11 bases in the middle. The CDR3 reads CASSFRLGGTDTQYF. Written as DNA, the CDR3 is TGTGCCAGCAGCTTCCGACTAGGTGGCACAGATACGCAGTATTTT.

The chain combines TRBV18 with TRBJ2-6, with TRBD2 identical over 7 bases. V lost 2 bases and J lost 2; bases outside the gene matches: 9. Germline V gene lookup returns CDR1 KGHSH and CDR2 LQKENI. CDR3 size: 18 residues. The CDR3 DNA sequence: TGTGCCAGCTCACCAACGGGGGGAAACCTCCCTGGGGCCAACGTCCTGACTTTC. Encoded protein: CASSPTGGNLPGANVLTF. The variable domain in full, with the rest retrieved from reference TRBV18 and TRBJ2-6, is NAGVMQNPRHLVRRRGQEARLRCSPMKGHSHVYWYRQLPEEGLKFMVYLQKENIIDESGMPKERFSAEFPKEGPSILRIQQVVRGDSAAYFCASSPTGGNLPGANVLTFGAGSRLTVL.

CDR3 sequence: CASSSPTGSTEAFF. CDR3 nucleotides: TGTGCCAGCAGTTCCCCGACAGGGAGCACTGAAGCTTTCTTT. The chain recombines TRBV6-5 with TRBJ1-1, with 7 positions matching TRBD1. V was pared by 4 bases and J by 4 bases, with 6 bases of the junction left unmatched. Germline CDR1 is MNHEY and CDR2 is SVGAGI. The CDR3 has 14 amino acids.

The gene calls are TRBV7-9 and TRBJ1-6; 8 bases map to TRBD1. The V and J ends lost 4 bases and 10 bases, in that order; junction bases with no gene match: 6. CDR3 size: 14 residues. Per germline, CDR1 SEHNR and CDR2 FQNEAQ (reference sequence). This CDR3 is CASSSTGEGSPLHF. The CDR3 DNA reads TGTGCCAGCAGCTCGACAGGGGAGGGATCACCCCTCCACTTT.

This clone has a single count. The chain carries TRBV18 and TRBJ2-2, with 7 bases that match TRBD1. V lost 0 bases, J lost 7 bases, and 8 bases stayed unmatched. Germline CDR1 reads KGHSH; CDR2 reads LQKENI. This CDR3 region has 16 residues. CDR3 region: CASSPPQGRRVGELFF. DNA of the CDR3: TGTGCCAGCTCACCACCACAGGGGAGAAGGGTCGGGGAGCTGTTTTTT. Supplemented by reference TRBV18 and TRBJ2-2, the full variable domain reads NAGVMQNPRHLVRRRGQEARLRCSPMKGHSHVYWYRQLPEEGLKFMVYLQKENIIDESGMPKERFSAEFPKEGPSILRIQQVVRGDSAAYFCASSPPQGRRVGELFFGEGSRLTVL.

This clone was seen only a few times. The CDR3 reads CASSPAGYTEAFF. The CDR3, as DNA: TGTGCCAGCAGCCCTGCGGGGTACACTGAAGCTTTCTTT. The rearrangement links TRBV12-3 or TRBV12-4 to TRBJ1-1; no firm D call. This CDR3 contains 13 residues. V lost 6 bases and J lost 3, with 11 bases in between.

This clone was found a few times. The chain combines TRBV5-5 with TRBJ2-7; D not certain. This CDR3 has 15 amino acids. Deletions cut 1 base from V and 0 bases from J, with 11 bases between. Germline V lookup: CDR1 SGHKS, CDR2 YYEKEE (reference sequence). The CDR3 is CASSLLLGRSYEQYF. The CDR3 coding sequence is TGTGCCAGCAGCTTGTTGTTGGGCCGCTCCTACGAGCAGTACTTC.

This sequence joins TRBV29-1 and TRBJ2-7; TRBD1 is a possible D gene (6 bases). This CDR3 comprises 11 residues. V dropped 4 bases and J dropped 5 bases, with 9 bases sitting between them. Germline loops: CDR1 SQVTM, CDR2 ANQGSEA. This CDR3 is CSVARGHEQYF. The CDR3 DNA reads as TGCAGCGTTGCCAGGGGACACGAGCAGTACTTC.

CDR3 amino acids: CASSYSSAGVGEQYF. The DNA of the CDR3 is TGTGCCAGCAGTTACTCATCCGCGGGAGTCGGCGAGCAGTACTTC. This chain joins TRBV6-5 and TRBJ2-7; TRBD2 matches at 7 bases. V shed 0 bases and J 6 bases; nucleotides not matched to a gene: 8. This CDR3 spans 15 amino acids. Germline V lookup: CDR1 MNHEY, CDR2 SVGAGI.

The V call is TRBV7-9, the J call TRBJ1-2; D might be TRBD1 (6 bases). Trimming took 5 bases from V and 8 from J, leaving 15 bases between them. The CDR3 has 13 residues. Germline CDR1 SEHNR, CDR2 FQNEAQ (reference sequence). The CDR3 bases are TGTGCCAGCAGCCCACAGGGTTTAGGGGGCTACACCTTC. This encodes CASSPQGLGGYTF.

Only a few counts were recorded for this clone. The rearrangement joins TRBV7-9 to TRBJ1-5; the D is unclear. Germline lookup yields CDR1 SEHNR and CDR2 FQNEAQ (reference sequence). Trimming stripped 4 bases from V and 11 bases from J, with 27 bases between. This CDR3 is built from 17 residues. The CDR3: CASSSAAREGVWGAQHF. The CDR3 DNA reads TGTGCCAGCAGCTCGGCCGCTCGTGAGGGTGTGTGGGGAGCCCAGCATTTT.

The V and J genes are TRBV7-3 and TRBJ1-6; 7 nucleotides match TRBD1. The trim removed 4 bases at V and 7 bases at J, leaving 4 bases unmatched. From germline, CDR1 is SGHTA and CDR2 FQGTGA. CDR3 length: 14 amino acids. As DNA, the CDR3 is TGTGCCAGCAGCTCCGGGACAGAGAATTCACCCCTCCACTTT. It codes for CASSSGTENSPLHF. The entire variable domain, with the rest obtained from reference TRBV7-3 and TRBJ1-6, is as follows: GAGVSQTPSNKVTEKGKYVELRCDPISGHTALYWYRQSLGQGPEFLIYFQGTGAADDSGLPNDRFFAVRPEGSVSTLKIQRTERGDSAVYLCASSSGTENSPLHFGNGTRLTVT.

The chain recombines TRBV7-2 with TRBJ1-5, with TRBD1 matching 7 bases. The V gene end was trimmed by 4 bases and the J gene end by 5 bases; junction bases not matched to a gene: 11. The CDR3 extends over 16 amino acids. Germline V CDR1 and CDR2: SGHTA, FQGNSA. The CDR3 DNA is TGTGCCAGCAGCTCGACAGGGCCTAAATCTGATCAGCCCCAGCATTTT. Translating it yields CASSSTGPKSDQPQHF.

The chain joins TRBV5-1 to TRBJ1-1; unclear D gene. Deletions cut 5 bases from V and 1 base from J, with 12 bases between. Germline V gene data show CDR1 as SGHRS and CDR2 as YFSETQ. The length of the CDR3 is 14 residues. CDR3 amino acids: CASRTEGGNTEAFF. Here the CDR3 DNA reads TGCGCCAGCAGGACCGAAGGAGGGAACACTGAAGCTTTCTTT. The complete variable domain, with remaining parts taken from reference TRBV5-1 and TRBJ1-1, reads KAGVTQTPRYLIKTRGQQVTLSCSPISGHRSVSWYQQTPGQGLQFLFEYFSETQRNKGNFPGRFSGRQFSNSRSEMNVSTLELGDSALYLCASRTEGGNTEAFFGQGTRLTVV.

CDR3 sequence reads: CSVEEFRGQFF. The DNA for the CDR3 is TGCAGCGTTGAAGAGTTCCGGGGGCAGTTCTTC. The chain employs TRBV29-1 and TRBJ2-1; D might be TRBD2 (5 bases). CDR1 SQVTM and CDR2 ANQGSEA come from the germline V gene. The V end was cut by 0 bases, the J end by 12 bases, with 9 bases between. The CDR3 runs 11 residues.

This sequence joins TRBV7-9 and TRBJ2-5; possibly TRBD2 for D (7 bases). CDR3 length: 16 amino acids. V was clipped by 5 bases and J by 1 base, with 17 bases between them. Germline values: CDR1 SEHNR, CDR2 FQNEAQ (reference sequence). CDR3 amino acids: CASSPPLGGAQETQYF. The DNA of the CDR3 is TGTGCCAGCAGCCCCCCTTTGGGGGGGGCCCAAGAGACCCAGTACTTC.

The V gene is TRBV4-3, the J gene TRBJ1-2, with a weak D call TRBD1 (5 bases). CDR3 length: 15 amino acids. Germline values: CDR1 LGHNA, CDR2 YSLEER. Trimming took off 2 bases at V and 1 base at J, with 11 bases between the two ends. The CDR3, as DNA: TGCGCCAGCAGCCAACAGGGCCTATTTAACTATGGCTACACCTTC. Protein: CASSQQGLFNYGYTF.

The CDR3 nucleotides are TGTGCCAGCAGTTTGGTATGGGCCACTGAAGCTTTCTTT. It encodes CASSLVWATEAFF. V gene TRBV2 combines with J gene TRBJ1-1; D is undetermined. Per the germline V gene, CDR1 is SNHLY and CDR2 is FYNNEI. V was shortened by 5 bases and J by 4 bases, with 11 bases between the two germline ends. The CDR3 contains 13 residues.

The chain couples TRBV4-3 to TRBJ2-4, with 8 bases identical to TRBD1. CDR3 length equals 19 residues. CDR1 is LGHNA, CDR2 YSLEER, per germline. The V segment lost 0 bases and the J segment 1 base; nucleotides outside the gene matches: 11. CDR3 protein: CASSQDRRQGRGAKNIQYF. CDR3 coding DNA: TGCGCCAGCAGCCAAGATCGGAGACAGGGGCGCGGGGCCAAAAACATTCAGTACTTC.

This clone was seen just once. The chain is built from TRBV3-1 (or the pseudogene TRBV3-2) and TRBJ2-1, with D possibly matching TRBD1 (5 bases). Trimming pared 1 base from V and 14 bases from J, leaving 21 bases between. CDR1 and CDR2 (germline): LGHDT, YNNKEL (reference sequence). This CDR3 has 15 amino acids. The CDR3 loop reads CASSQVSTQGLGEFF. The CDR3 nucleotides are TGTGCCAGCAGCCAAGTCTCTACCCAGGGTCTTGGGGAGTTCTTC.

The V and J genes are TRBV19 and TRBJ1-5; TRBD1 is a possible D gene (6 bases). V lost 3 bases to trimming and J lost 1 base, with 19 bases between them. Germline loops: CDR1 LNHDA, CDR2 SQIVND (reference sequence). The CDR3 spans 18 residues. As DNA, the CDR3 is TGTGCCAGTAGTATTCGTGGGACACCATTATCCAGCAATCAGCCCCAGCATTTT. Amino acids: CASSIRGTPLSSNQPQHF.

This rearrangement joins TRBV9 to TRBJ2-2; no clear D gene. This CDR3 has 15 residues. Germline-derived CDR1 and CDR2 are SGDLS and YYNGEE. Trimming left V 6 bases short and J 4 bases short, with 16 bases between. The CDR3 spells CASTPGGGSTGELFF. CDR3 bases: TGTGCCAGCACCCCTGGCGGCGGCAGCACCGGGGAGCTGTTTTTT.

The chain couples TRBV7-6 to TRBJ2-5; TRBD1 matches at 8 bases. J gave up 4 bases and V 4 bases, and 8 bases lay outside the gene matches. The V gene's germline CDR1 is SGHVS and CDR2 FNYEAQ. The length of the CDR3 is 15 residues. Here the CDR3 DNA reads TGTGCCAGCAGCTCAGACAGGGGCGCTAGAGAGACCCAGTACTTC. It translates to CASSSDRGARETQYF.

This rearrangement joins TRBV5-4 to TRBJ1-1; TRBD1 matches 7 bases. The CDR3 consists of 15 residues. The germline V gene has CDR1 SGHNT and CDR2 YYREEE (reference sequence). Losses at the gene ends were 4 bases for V and 2 bases for J; bases not matched to a gene: 8. CDR3 region: CASSVGDSLNTEAFF. The CDR3 nucleotides read TGTGCCAGCAGCGTGGGGGACAGTCTTAACACTGAAGCTTTCTTT. Using reference TRBV5-4 and TRBJ1-1 for the parts outside the CDR3, the full variable domain is ETGVTQSPTHLIKTRGQQVTLRCSSQSGHNTVSWYQQALGQGPQFIFQYYREEENGRGNFPPRFSGLQFPNYSSELNVNALELDDSALYLCASSVGDSLNTEAFFGQGTRLTVV.

CDR3 sequence: CASSPGGWNSPLHF. DNA for the CDR3: TGCGCCAGCAGCCCAGGGGGGTGGAATTCACCCCTCCACTTT. V and J are TRBV5-1 and TRBJ1-6; 7 nucleotides align to TRBD1. The CDR3 consists of 14 residues. Per germline, CDR1 SGHRS and CDR2 YFSETQ. Unmatched junction bases numbered 5, after V lost 4 bases and J lost 7 bases.

The CDR3 here is CASRYRGATEAFF. In nucleotides, the CDR3 is TGTGCCAGCAGATACAGGGGGGCCACTGAAGCTTTCTTT. The chain uses TRBV2 and TRBJ1-1, with 8 nucleotides matching TRBD1. The CDR3 has 13 amino acids. V was clipped by 6 bases and J by 4 bases; unmatched bases: 4. Germline loops: CDR1 SNHLY, CDR2 FYNNEI.